This T cell receptor (beta chain) is from a study of beta chain features in type 1 diabetes. Study-wide results and limits: Within the patient group, naive, central memory and Treg TCRB repertoires appeared more similar to each other than within healthy donors. Researchers report that Type 1 diabetes patients had moderately but significantly shorter TCRB CDR3s across all four CD4+ subsets.

This clone was detected only once. The antigen remains unidentified. The entirety of the isolated RNA underwent reverse transcription, so expressed TCRB transcripts were sequenced. Method: immunoSEQ multiplex PCR; TCRdb's copy keeps in-frame clones and lacks some. The sample holds 680,000 or so clones, under 15% seen once. CDR1 MNHNY and CDR2 SVGAGI come from the germline V gene (reference sequence). This CDR3 is 15 amino acids long. Trimming at V came to 4 bases and at J to 2 bases, leaving 7 bases not matched to a gene. One heparinised draw of blood, averaging around 120 mL, came from each donor. The source material was naive CD4+ T cells from blood. This receptor was obtained from a man between 18 and 35 years old with type 1 diabetes. V and J are TRBV6-6 and TRBJ2-7, with TRBD1 matching over 8 bases. Here the CDR3 DNA reads TGTGCCAGCAGTTTCATGACAGGGGCGACCTACGAGCAGTACTTC. Translating gives CASSFMTGATYEQYF.